Listed here are 13 T cell receptor beta chains from one sample, sequenced in a study of monozygotic twins with cystic fibrosis (dated by TCRdb to about 2021). Libraries were constructed by the immunoSEQ multiplex PCR assay. The clones in this table, taken by TCRdb from immuneACCESS, are in-frame only. Not every clone is retained; where verified, under half of the shortfall comes from an unresolved V gene, and the cause of the rest is unknown. This sample gives 12,000 to 15,000 clones in total; 80% to 90% of them show up just once. The top ten clones comprise approximately 0.7% of the sample. Sequenced input: blood. Every receptor here comes from a boy younger than 18 with cystic fibrosis.

A single count supports this clone. The chain is built from TRBV5-8 and TRBJ1-5; D unresolved. V lost 3 bases and J lost 4, with 26 bases in between. CDR3 length: 19 amino acids. The V gene's germline CDR1 is SGHTS and CDR2 YDEGEE. The DNA of the CDR3 is TGTGCCAGCAGCTCATTGTCACCCCAAGGGTTGGTCGAAAATCAGCCCCAGCATTTT. Translating it yields CASSSLSPQGLVENQPQHF.

This rearrangement joins TRBV29-1 to TRBJ1-2; D is unresolved. V lost 2 bases and J lost 7, with 8 bases in between. In germline, CDR1 is SQVTM, CDR2 ANQGSEA. The CDR3 is 11 amino acids. The CDR3 here is CSVERAVGYTF. The CDR3 DNA is TGCAGCGTTGAAAGGGCAGTTGGCTACACCTTC.

The chain carries TRBV5-1 and TRBJ1-4, with 8 nucleotides matching TRBD1. V gave up 1 base and J gave up 5 bases; unmatched junction bases: 4. Germline-derived CDR1 and CDR2 are SGHRS and YFSETQ. This CDR3 contains 15 residues. CDR3 in DNA: TGCGCCAGCAGCTTGAGAGGGACAGGAAATGAAAAACTGTTTTTT. This sequence encodes CASSLRGTGNEKLFF.

V and J are TRBV30 and TRBJ1-3; no reliable D call. Germline V gene data show CDR1 as GTSNPN and CDR2 as SVGIG (reference sequence). The V end lost 3 bases, the J end lost 7 bases, and 7 bases lay between the germline ends. The CDR3 has 11 amino acids. CDR3 nucleotide sequence: TGTGCCTGGAGGGAGGCGAACACCATATATTTT. This translates into CAWREANTIYF.

The chain uses TRBV5-4 and TRBJ2-1, with 7 bases matching TRBD1. The CDR3 spans 15 residues. The germline gives CDR1 SGHNT, CDR2 YYREEE (reference sequence). J gave up 3 bases and V 0 bases, and 3 bases lay outside the gene matches. DNA for the CDR3: TGTGCCAGCAGCTTGGACAGGGGCCACTACAATGAGCAGTTCTTC. This codes for CASSLDRGHYNEQFF.

This chain uses TRBV30 with TRBJ1-5, with 7 bases matching TRBD1. CDR3 length: 14 amino acids. The V gene end was trimmed by 3 bases and the J gene end by 4 bases; junction bases not matched to a gene: 6. Germline CDR1 GTSNPN, CDR2 SVGIG (reference sequence). CDR3 nucleotide sequence: TGTGCCTGGAGCGTCGGGACAGATAATCAGCCCCAGCATTTT. Translation: CAWSVGTDNQPQHF. Filled out from reference TRBV30 and TRBJ1-5, the complete variable domain reads SQTIHQWPATLVQPVGSPLSLECTVEGTSNPNLYWYRQAAGRGLQLLFYSVGIGQISSEVPQNLSASRPQDRQFILSSKKLLLSDSGFYLCAWSVGTDNQPQHFGDGTRLSIL.

The rearrangement joins TRBV7-8 to TRBJ1-2; D is unresolved. CDR1 is SGHVS and CDR2 is FQNEAQ in the germline V gene. Trimming took 4 bases from V and 0 from J, leaving 12 bases between them. This CDR3 has 15 residues. CDR3 amino acids: CASSSNTDTNYGYTF. In DNA, the CDR3 is TGTGCCAGCAGCTCCAATACGGATACTAACTATGGCTACACCTTC.

The chain couples TRBV14 to TRBJ2-3, with 10 bases that match TRBD1. CDR1 and CDR2 from the germline V gene are SGHDN and FVKESK. The CDR3 runs to 16 residues. Trimming cost V 2 bases and J 4 bases; bases outside gene matches: 6. The CDR3 DNA follows: TGTGCCAGCAGCCAAACCGGGACAGGGGCCCCAGATACGCAGTATTTT. Protein sequence: CASSQTGTGAPDTQYF.

V gene TRBV6-1 combines with J gene TRBJ2-5, with D possibly matching TRBD1 (5 bases). The length of the CDR3 is 18 residues. The V end was cut by 0 bases, the J end by 5 bases, with 22 bases between. Germline CDR1 reads MNHNS; CDR2 reads SASEGT. The CDR3 sequence is CASSEAHFVGQGQETQYF. The CDR3 nucleotides are TGTGCCAGCAGTGAAGCGCATTTTGTAGGACAAGGCCAGGAGACCCAGTACTTC.

The chain couples TRBV7-9 to TRBJ1-1, with a possible D match to TRBD1 (5 bases). Germline CDR1 and CDR2: SEHNR and FQNEAQ (reference sequence). The V end was cut by 5 bases, the J end by 4 bases, with 20 bases between. This CDR3 comprises 16 residues. CDR3 residues: CASSHAGDGTSTEAFF. The CDR3 coding sequence is TGTGCCAGCAGCCATGCCGGGGATGGGACGAGCACTGAAGCTTTCTTT.

The chain has TRBV5-1 and TRBJ1-4, with D unresolved. CDR3 size: 15 residues. Germline V lookup: CDR1 SGHRS, CDR2 YFSETQ. With 4 bases removed from V and 2 bases from J, the gap between germline ends came to 12 bases. Here the CDR3 DNA reads TGCGCCAGCAGCGAGAGAGTTGACACTAATGAAAAACTGTTTTTT. It specifies CASSERVDTNEKLFF.

This chain connects TRBV6-4 to TRBJ2-3; 7 nucleotides agree with TRBD2. The CDR3 runs 14 residues. Per germline, CDR1 MRHNA and CDR2 SNTAGT. V shed 3 bases, J shed 3 bases, and the junction held 3 bases outside the gene matches. DNA of the CDR3: TGTGCCAGCAGTGAGGGGGGAGGGACAGATACGCAGTATTTT. Its translation is CASSEGGGTDTQYF.

The gene calls are TRBV18 and TRBJ1-4; D remains ambiguous. The V gene's germline CDR1 is KGHSH and CDR2 LQKENI. The CDR3 is made up of 16 amino acids. V lost 0 bases and J 8 bases, leaving 16 bases between the germline ends. This chain's CDR3 is CASSPPSTSSNEKLFF. CDR3 bases: TGTGCCAGCTCACCACCCTCGACATCTTCAAACGAAAAACTGTTTTTT.